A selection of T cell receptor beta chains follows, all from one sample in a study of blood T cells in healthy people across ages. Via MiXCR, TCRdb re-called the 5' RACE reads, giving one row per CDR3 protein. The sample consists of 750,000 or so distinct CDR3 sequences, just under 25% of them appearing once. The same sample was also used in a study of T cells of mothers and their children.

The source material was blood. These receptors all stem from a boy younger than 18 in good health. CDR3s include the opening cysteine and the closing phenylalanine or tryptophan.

CASSFPGMSGTQYF,14,TRBJ2-5,TRBV7-2
CASSLGQRYNEQFF,14,TRBJ2-1,TRBV7-2
CASSLSNRGLKTEAFF,16,TRBJ1-1,TRBV12-3/TRBV12-4
CASSTLSLLSYNSPLHF,17,TRBJ1-6,TRBV12-3/TRBV12-4
CASSQVGDRYNAQFF,15,TRBJ2-1,TRBV14
CASSPLEEIPDTQYF,15,TRBJ2-3,TRBV7-2
CASSQLSGTLQFF,13,NA,TRBV3-1
CASSLREGRDDEAFF,15,TRBJ1-1,TRBV7-9
CASRWTGANEKLFF,14,TRBJ1-4,TRBV12-3/TRBV12-4
CASSLRAGGGETQYF,15,TRBJ2-5,TRBV28
CSARWTGHQETQYF,14,TRBJ2-5,TRBV20-1
CASSNGQGYYNEQFF,15,NA,TRBV7-9
CASSFAQALGETQYF,15,TRBJ2-5,TRBV12-3/TRBV12-4
CASSLQAMTGDTQYF,15,TRBJ2-3,TRBV7-8
CASSKRACGNSGANVLTF,18,TRBJ2-6,TRBV21-1
CASSLNSGRLGDTQYF,16,TRBJ2-3,TRBV7-3
CASSEYGTASTDTQYF,16,TRBJ2-3,TRBV10-1
CASSLLTRLAGNEQFF,16,TRBJ2-1,TRBV7-2
CASSSQRLRGSEQYF,15,TRBJ2-7,TRBV18
CASSSQGARGETQYF,15,TRBJ2-5,TRBV7-2
CASSLVGGQGFYEQYF,16,TRBJ2-7,TRBV7-2
CASSLDINEQFF,12,TRBJ2-1,TRBV11-2
CATSEGTDDNEQFF,14,TRBJ2-1,TRBV24-1
CASSLGQTRAFF,12,TRBJ1-1,TRBV28
CASMEGRAKKETQYF,15,TRBJ2-5,TRBV9
CASSVSGRTEAFF,13,TRBJ1-1,TRBV9
CSAEGRYGYTF,11,TRBJ1-2,TRBV20-1
CSVDPGVGKLFF,12,TRBJ1-4,TRBV29-1
CATSDLTHEQFF,12,TRBJ2-1,TRBV24-1
CASSGRIQETQYF,13,TRBJ2-5,TRBV7-9
CATSSVGAIQETQYF,15,TRBJ2-5,TRBV15
CASSLTPGAGYAGTQYF,17,TRBJ2-5,TRBV4-1
CASIDRGGYGYTF,13,TRBJ1-2,TRBV9
CASSLGRENEQFF,13,TRBJ2-1,TRBV11-3
CASRYVGEGGNEQYF,15,TRBJ2-7,TRBV6-6
CASSSPGLAGKSYEQYF,17,TRBJ2-7,TRBV6-5
CSARAPVGGNTEAFF,15,TRBJ1-1,TRBV20-1
CASSLDLTDTQYF,13,TRBJ2-3,TRBV11-2
CASSRGVLDEQYF,13,NA,TRBV12-3/TRBV12-4
CASRGRQGQETQYF,14,TRBJ2-5,TRBV28
CASSFNRDSEAFF,13,TRBJ1-1,TRBV5-1
CASSYSIGSRETQYF,15,TRBJ2-5,TRBV6-5
CASSLSAGGGETQYF,15,TRBJ2-5,TRBV7-3
CASSLGQGNGLFF,13,TRBJ1-4,TRBV7-6
CASSSGTGSDEKLFF,15,TRBJ1-4,TRBV16
CASSGTGTSGIYNEQFF,17,TRBJ2-1,TRBV9
CASSFTDTGRFF,12,TRBJ2-1,TRBV7-9
CASSLGGVAGAGELFF,16,TRBJ2-2,TRBV28
CASSLGRNYNEQFF,14,TRBJ2-1,TRBV11-2
CASSDRTAQKRYSNQPQHF,19,TRBJ1-5,TRBV7-9
CASSSLAGVADTQYF,15,TRBJ2-3,TRBV7-2
CASSLGVTSGINEQFF,16,TRBJ2-1,TRBV5-6
CASSVGSGGGRSQYF,15,NA,TRBV9
CASSLEGPGANVLTF,15,TRBJ2-6,TRBV5-1
CASRPGLAWADTQYF,15,TRBJ2-3,TRBV12-3/TRBV12-4
CSGGAGTKQETQYF,14,TRBJ2-5,TRBV20-1
CSARLLAGASTDTQYF,16,TRBJ2-3,TRBV20-1
CSVAFGGYEQYF,12,TRBJ2-7,TRBV29-1
CASSQYLGPEGGDEAFF,17,TRBJ1-1,TRBV9
CASALGGRAQEQFF,14,TRBJ2-1,TRBV7-3